The next 4 T cell receptor beta chains were all read from a single sample in a study of siplizumab effects on memory and regulatory T cells. Produced via immunoSEQ multiplex PCR; TCRdb's table is partial and in-frame only. This table has tens of thousands of clones, roughly nine tenths appearing once. Sequenced: naive CD4+ T cells sorted from blood. The receptors here all came from a human donor in good health.

This clone was detected only a few times. This chain uses TRBV4-1 with TRBJ1-5, with a possible D match to TRBD1 (6 bases). In germline, CDR1 is MGHRA, CDR2 YSYEKL. This CDR3 is 13 amino acids long. V was clipped by 4 bases and J by 2 bases, with 6 bases between them. The CDR3 spells CASSRTGNQPQHF. The CDR3 DNA reads TGCGCCAGCAGCCGGACAGGCAATCAGCCCCAGCATTTT.

V gene TRBV7-3 combines with J gene TRBJ2-3; 12 nucleotides line up with TRBD2. Germline lookup yields CDR1 SGHTA and CDR2 FQGTGA. This CDR3 region has 15 residues. V was pared by 5 bases and J by 5 bases, with 5 bases of the junction left unmatched. This chain's CDR3 is CASSPWTSGIDTQYF. The CDR3 DNA follows: TGTGCCAGCAGCCCATGGACTAGCGGGATAGATACGCAGTATTTT.

This chain joins TRBV29-1 and TRBJ2-3; possibly TRBD1 or TRBD2 for D (5 bases each). The CDR3 is 12 residues long. The germline gives CDR1 SQVTM, CDR2 ANQGSEA. The V end lost 7 bases, the J end lost 10 bases, and 18 bases lay between the germline ends. As DNA, the CDR3 is TGCAGCGCTGGGTCAGGGAGTGTGGCGCAGTATTTT. Residues: CSAGSGSVAQYF.

The rearrangement joins TRBV27 to TRBJ2-7; D call uncertain. Trimming took off 6 bases at V and 3 bases at J, with 12 bases between the two ends. This CDR3 region has 13 residues. CDR1 is MNHEY, CDR2 SMNVEV, per germline (reference sequence). The CDR3 region is CASSLEPHYEQYF. CDR3 sequence (DNA): TGTGCCAGCAGCCTAGAACCCCACTACGAGCAGTACTTC.